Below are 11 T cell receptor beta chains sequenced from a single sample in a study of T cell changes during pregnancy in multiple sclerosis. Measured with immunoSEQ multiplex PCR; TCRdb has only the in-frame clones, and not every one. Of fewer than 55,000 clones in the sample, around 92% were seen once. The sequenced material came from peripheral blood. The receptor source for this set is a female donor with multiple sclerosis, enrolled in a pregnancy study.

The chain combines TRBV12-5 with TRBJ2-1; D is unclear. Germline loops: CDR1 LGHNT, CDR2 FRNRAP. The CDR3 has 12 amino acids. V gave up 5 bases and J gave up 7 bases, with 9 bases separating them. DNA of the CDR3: TGTGCTAGTGGTCTAGGAAGAAATGAGCAGTTCTTC. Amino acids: CASGLGRNEQFF.

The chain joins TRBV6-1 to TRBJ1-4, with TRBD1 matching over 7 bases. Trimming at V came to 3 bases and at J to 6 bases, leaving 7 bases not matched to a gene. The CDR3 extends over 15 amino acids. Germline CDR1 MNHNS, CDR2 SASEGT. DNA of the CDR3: TGTGCCAGCAGTGATTGGACAGGTTCTTATGAAAAACTGTTTTTT. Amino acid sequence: CASSDWTGSYEKLFF.

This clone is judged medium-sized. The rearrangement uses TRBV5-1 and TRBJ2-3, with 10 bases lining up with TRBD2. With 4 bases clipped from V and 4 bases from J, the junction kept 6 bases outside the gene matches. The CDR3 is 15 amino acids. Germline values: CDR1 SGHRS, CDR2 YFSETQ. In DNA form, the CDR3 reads TGCGCCAGCAGCCTAGCGGGAGATGGCCCAGATACGCAGTATTTT. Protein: CASSLAGDGPDTQYF.

The CDR3 nucleotides are TGTGCCAGCAGTTATACAGTAGGCAATCAGCCCCAGCATTTT. It codes for CASSYTVGNQPQHF. The chain couples TRBV6-6 to TRBJ1-5, with D hard to call. Germline V CDR1 and CDR2: MNHNY, SVGAGI (reference sequence). V dropped 3 bases and J dropped 2 bases, with 8 bases sitting between them. This CDR3 has 14 amino acids.

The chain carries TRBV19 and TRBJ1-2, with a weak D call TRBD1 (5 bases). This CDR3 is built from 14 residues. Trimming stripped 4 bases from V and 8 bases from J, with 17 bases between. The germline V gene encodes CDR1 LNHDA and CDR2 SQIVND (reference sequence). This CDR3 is CASSTRDGLGGYTF. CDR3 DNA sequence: TGTGCCAGTAGTACCCGGGACGGGCTAGGGGGCTACACCTTC.

The CDR3 reads CASSLGTPRVYEQYF. In DNA, the CDR3 is TGTGCCAGCAGCTTAGGAACCCCGCGGGTCTACGAGCAGTACTTC. V is TRBV11-2 and J is TRBJ2-7; D is perhaps TRBD2 (5 bases). Germline CDR1 reads SGHAT; CDR2 reads FQNNGV. Trimming cost V 1 base and J 3 bases, with 13 bases left between them. The CDR3 has 15 amino acids.

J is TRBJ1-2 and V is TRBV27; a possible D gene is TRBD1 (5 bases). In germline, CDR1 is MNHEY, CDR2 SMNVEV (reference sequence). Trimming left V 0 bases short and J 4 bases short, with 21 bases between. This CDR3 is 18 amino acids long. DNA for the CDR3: TGTGCCAGCAGTTTATCGGGTGTTTGGATAGGGGACTTCTATGGCTACACCTTC. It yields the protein CASSLSGVWIGDFYGYTF.

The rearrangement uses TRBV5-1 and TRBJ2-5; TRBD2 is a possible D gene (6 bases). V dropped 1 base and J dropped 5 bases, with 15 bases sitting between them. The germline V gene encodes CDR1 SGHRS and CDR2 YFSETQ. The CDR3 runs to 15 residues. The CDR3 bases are TGCGCCAGCAGCTTGATGGGGGTGGCGGGGGAGACCCAGTACTTC. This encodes CASSLMGVAGETQYF.

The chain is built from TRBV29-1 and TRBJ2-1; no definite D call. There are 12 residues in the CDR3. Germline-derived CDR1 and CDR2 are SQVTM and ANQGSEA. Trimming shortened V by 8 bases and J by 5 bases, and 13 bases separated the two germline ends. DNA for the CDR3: TGCAGCCTAATAACCAGCCACAATGAGCAGTTCTTC. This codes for CSLITSHNEQFF.

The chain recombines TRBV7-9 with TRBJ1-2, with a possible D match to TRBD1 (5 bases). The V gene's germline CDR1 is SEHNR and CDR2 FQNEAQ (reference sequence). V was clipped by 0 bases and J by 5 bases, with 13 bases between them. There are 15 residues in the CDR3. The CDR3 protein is CASSLASGGIYGYTF. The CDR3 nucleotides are TGTGCCAGCAGCTTAGCGTCGGGGGGGATTTATGGCTACACCTTC.

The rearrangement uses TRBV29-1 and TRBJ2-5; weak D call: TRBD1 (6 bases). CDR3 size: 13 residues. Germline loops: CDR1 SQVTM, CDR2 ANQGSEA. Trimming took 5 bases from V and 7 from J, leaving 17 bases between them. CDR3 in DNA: TGCAGCGTTCAACAGGGTGGGGATGGGACCCAGTACTTC. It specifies CSVQQGGDGTQYF.